This TCR beta chain was obtained from a study of identical twins. Trimming shortened V by 4 bases and J by 2 bases, and 12 bases separated the two germline ends. The CDR3 consists of 14 residues. Germline V gives CDR1 SGHRS, CDR2 YFSETQ. This clonotype has ten or more counts. TCRdb analysed the 5' RACE reads with MiXCR anew, one entry per CDR3 protein. The sample contains some 660,000 distinct CDR3 sequences, 8.6% of which appear only once. This sample also belongs to another study, concerning yellow fever vaccine responses in identical twins.

The chain recombines TRBV5-1 with TRBJ2-5, with D possibly being TRBD2 (6 bases). The sample consisted of PBMCs. The source is a woman aged 18-29 years in good health. The CDR3 here is CASSQTSLQETQYF. CDR3 coding DNA: TGCGCCAGCAGCCAGACTAGTTTACAAGAGACCCAGTACTTC. Using reference TRBV5-1 and TRBJ2-5 for the parts outside the CDR3, the full variable domain is KAGVTQTPRYLIKTRGQQVTLSCSPISGHRSVSWYQQTPGQGLQFLFEYFSETQRNKGNFPGRFSGRQFSNSRSEMNVSTLELGDSALYLCASSQTSLQETQYFGPGTRLLVL.